This T cell receptor beta chain was observed in a study of cytomegalovirus exposure and HLA in healthy donors. The table came from immunoSEQ multiplex PCR; TCRdb's copy has only in-frame clones and leaves some out. Among 110,000 to 150,000 clones listed, approximately 90% were seen once. Whole-study findings and limits: There were a few CMV-associated chains whose specificity for CMV antigens was confirmed in vitro. Listed as cytomegalovirus-associated were about 160 TCR beta chains.

A word on this clone: Antigen unknown.

In germline, CDR1 is DFQATT, CDR2 SNEGSKA (reference sequence). V was pared by 7 bases and J by 3 bases, with 2 bases of the junction left unmatched. This CDR3 contains 11 residues. The gene calls are TRBV20-1 and TRBJ2-7; 8 bases align to TRBD1. The sequence was collected from a woman aged 30 to 39 in good health and CMV-seropositive. Sequencing was carried out using PBMCs. The CDR3, as DNA: TGCAGTGTCACAGGGGGCTACGAGCAGTACTTC. This codes for CSVTGGYEQYF.